A selection of T cell receptor beta chains follows, all from one sample in a study of T cell responses to AZD1222 COVID-19 vaccine. Repertoires were generated with immunoSEQ multiplex PCR, while TCRdb's copy carries only in-frame clones and drops some. The sample yields roughly 97,000 clones, around 91% seen once. The sequencing used peripheral blood, collected on day 0 of AZD1222 vaccination. These receptors were obtained from an adult in good health. Both conserved end residues are part of each CDR3. The D gene is left open where the match is weak. Clone size is stated in some rows and not others, as once, few, many or a class when expanded.

>13|TRBJ2-2|TRBV28|NA|NA
CASSNTSPGELFF
TGTGCCAGCAGCAATACTAGCCCCGGGGAGCTGTTTTTT
>14|TRBJ2-5|TRBV28|few|NA
CASSNRGLGETQYF
TGTGCCAGCAGTAACAGGGGACTGGGGGAGACCCAGTACTTC
>14|TRBJ1-1|TRBV5-1|NA|NA
CASNPGTPNTEAFF
TGCGCCAGCAACCCCGGGACACCTAACACTGAAGCTTTCTTT
>16|TRBJ1-3|TRBV3-1/TRBV3-2|NA|NA
CASSQGPPISGNTIYF
TGTGCCAGCAGCCAAGGTCCGCCCATCTCTGGAAACACCATATATTTT
>15|TRBJ1-3|TRBV29-1|NA|TRBD1
CSVLRDSYSGNTIYF
TGCAGCGTTTTGCGGGACAGCTACTCTGGAAACACCATATATTTT
>12|TRBJ2-7|TRBV3-1/TRBV3-2|NA|NA
CASSQDRNEQYF
TGTGCCAGCAGCCAAGATCGGAACGAGCAGTACTTC
>17|TRBJ2-6|TRBV5-1|NA|NA
CASSPRTADSGANVLTF
TGCGCCAGCAGCCCTCGGACGGCTGACTCTGGGGCCAACGTCCTGACTTTC
>14|TRBJ1-1|TRBV12-2|NA|NA
CASRLGRVGTEAFF
TGTGCAAGTCGCTTGGGCAGGGTGGGCACTGAAGCTTTCTTT
>13|TRBJ1-5|TRBV10-3|NA|NA
CAIRADLNQPQHF
TGTGCCATCAGGGCGGATCTCAATCAGCCCCAGCATTTT
>14|TRBJ1-1|TRBV15|NA|NA
CATSRDWTGGEAFF
TGTGCCACCAGCAGAGATTGGACGGGGGGTGAAGCTTTCTTT
>12|TRBJ1-1|TRBV12-3/TRBV12-4|NA|NA
CASSLQQGRAFF
TGTGCCAGCAGTTTACAGCAGGGGAGAGCTTTCTTT
>12|TRBJ2-1|TRBV12-3/TRBV12-4|NA|NA
CASSSALDEQFF
TGTGCCAGCAGTTCAGCACTGGATGAGCAGTTCTTC
>13|TRBJ2-3|TRBV6-1|few|NA
CASSEVRADTQYF
TGTGCCAGCAGTGAAGTAAGGGCAGATACGCAGTATTTT
>14|TRBJ2-7|TRBV10-3|NA|NA
CAISESRNSYEQYF
TGTGCCATCAGTGAGTCAAGGAATTCCTACGAGCAGTACTTC
>14|TRBJ1-4|TRBV7-8|few|NA
CASRQAATNEKLFF
TGTGCCAGCCGACAAGCCGCAACTAATGAAAAACTGTTTTTT
>15|TRBJ1-5|TRBV18|NA|TRBD1
CASSQGQGATQPQHF
TGTGCCAGCTCGCAAGGACAGGGGGCTACTCAGCCCCAGCATTTT
>15|TRBJ2-3|TRBV9|NA|TRBD1
CASSAQGALQDTQYF
TGTGCCAGCAGCGCACAGGGGGCGCTTCAAGATACGCAGTATTTT
>15|TRBJ1-5|TRBV10-3|NA|TRBD1
CAISEPGQGAQPQHF
TGTGCCATCAGTGAACCGGGACAGGGGGCCCAGCCCCAGCATTTT
>15|TRBJ1-5|TRBV6-5|NA|NA
CASSHSGTVTQPQHF
TGTGCCAGCAGTCACTCCGGGACCGTAACGCAGCCCCAGCATTTT
>14|TRBJ1-1|TRBV29-1|NA|NA
CSVEDSQVNTEAFF
TGCAGCGTTGAAGATTCCCAGGTAAACACTGAAGCTTTCTTT
>14|TRBJ2-3|TRBV19|NA|TRBD2
CASSVAGGTDTQYF
TGTGCCAGTAGTGTAGCGGGGGGGACAGATACGCAGTATTTT
>12|TRBJ1-1|TRBV19|NA|NA
CASKRVNTEAFF
TGTGCCAGCAAACGAGTGAACACTGAAGCTTTCTTT
>13|TRBJ2-2|TRBV18|NA|NA
CASSPGNTGELFF
TGTGCCAGCTCACCTGGGAACACCGGGGAGCTGTTTTTT
>16|TRBJ2-1|TRBV2|NA|NA
CASSTYQGGSYNEQFF
TGTGCCAGCAGTACGTACCAGGGGGGAAGCTACAATGAGCAGTTCTTC
>15|TRBJ2-3|TRBV6-1|NA|NA
CASSEDRGSTDTQYF
TGTGCCAGCAGTGAAGATCGGGGAAGCACAGATACGCAGTATTTT
>15|TRBJ2-1|TRBV7-9|NA|TRBD1
CASSPGTGAPNEQFF
TGTGCCAGCAGCCCAGGGACAGGGGCCCCCAATGAGCAGTTCTTC
>17|TRBJ2-5|TRBV29-1|NA|TRBD2
CSVDFLGGGGQQETQYF
TGCAGCGTTGACTTCCTCGGCGGCGGGGGGCAACAAGAGACCCAGTACTTC
>15|TRBJ1-2|TRBV3-1/TRBV3-2|NA|NA
CASSQERGSDYGYTF
TGTGCCAGCAGCCAAGAGCGGGGATCTGACTATGGCTACACCTTC
>15|TRBJ2-3|TRBV5-4|NA|NA
CASSNSGGAVDTQYF
TGTGCCAGCAGCAACAGTGGGGGGGCCGTAGATACGCAGTATTTT
>14|TRBJ1-1|TRBV28|NA|NA
CASSLPPARGKAFF
TGTGCCAGCAGTTTACCCCCCGCGCGTGGAAAAGCTTTCTTT
>16|TRBJ1-1|TRBV4-2|NA|TRBD1
CASSQLGQGMNTEAFF
TGTGCCAGCAGCCAATTGGGACAGGGGATGAACACTGAAGCTTTCTTT
>15|TRBJ2-2|TRBV19|once|NA
CASSIGFSSTGELFF
TGTGCCAGTAGTATTGGGTTCTCGAGCACCGGGGAGCTGTTTTTT
>15|TRBJ1-3|TRBV15|NA|NA
CATSRDPSSGNTIYF
TGTGCCACCAGCAGAGACCCGTCCTCTGGAAACACCATATATTTT
>16|TRBJ2-5|TRBV19|once|TRBD1
CASSMGTGVVEETQYF
TGTGCCAGTAGTATGGGGACAGGGGTTGTCGAAGAGACCCAGTACTTC
>15|TRBJ1-3|TRBV5-1|once|TRBD1
CASSPDRVAGNTIYF
TGCGCCAGCAGCCCGGACAGGGTGGCTGGAAACACCATATATTTT
>15|TRBJ1-2|TRBV28|NA|TRBD1
CASSQQGRLVYGYTF
TGTGCCAGCAGTCAACAGGGGCGACTCGTCTATGGCTACACCTTC
>15|TRBJ2-7|TRBV18|NA|TRBD1
CASSPPGQGDLVQYF
TGTGCCAGCTCACCACCGGGACAGGGGGACTTGGTGCAGTACTTC
>15|TRBJ2-5|TRBV3-1/TRBV3-2|NA|NA
CASRTPRGGPETQYF
TGTGCCAGCCGGACTCCTAGGGGGGGACCAGAGACCCAGTACTTC
>14|TRBJ2-2|TRBV5-1|NA|TRBD1
CASSFTGDTGELFF
TGCGCCAGCAGCTTCACAGGGGACACCGGGGAGCTGTTTTTT
>16|TRBJ1-4|TRBV7-4|NA|NA
CASSLETRGFNEKLFF
TGTGCCAGCAGCTTAGAAACCAGGGGTTTTAATGAAAAACTGTTTTTT
>16|TRBJ1-3|TRBV18|NA|NA
CASSPTQDLSGNTIYF
TGTGCCAGCTCGCCGACCCAGGACCTCTCTGGAAACACCATATATTTT
>15|TRBJ1-2|TRBV6-5|NA|NA
CASSYEGTDNYGYTF
TGTGCCAGCAGTTACGAGGGAACAGATAACTATGGCTACACCTTC
>15|TRBJ2-7|TRBV28|NA|NA
CASSFSGRASYEQYF
TGTGCCAGCAGTTTTTCGGGACGGGCCTCCTACGAGCAGTACTTC
>13|TRBJ1-2|TRBV10-2|NA|TRBD1
CASRGTGGYGYTF
TGCGCCAGCAGGGGCACAGGGGGCTATGGCTACACCTTC
>11|TRBJ2-1|TRBV19|NA|NA
CASSSLHEQFF
TGTGCCAGTAGTTCGCTTCATGAGCAGTTCTTC
>15|TRBJ1-5|TRBV7-9|NA|NA
CASSLVGGNNQPQHF
TGTGCCAGCAGCTTAGTTGGAGGGAACAATCAGCCCCAGCATTTT
>14|TRBJ2-2|TRBV29-1|NA|NA
CSAPLQGNTGELFF
TGCAGCGCCCCCTTACAGGGGAACACCGGGGAGCTGTTTTTT
>13|TRBJ2-1|TRBV24-1|NA|NA
CATSDRTVGEQFF
TGTGCCACCAGTGATCGTACGGTCGGTGAGCAGTTCTTC
>14|TRBJ2-7|TRBV5-6|NA|NA
CASSLVDSYYEQYF
TGTGCCAGCAGCTTGGTTGACAGTTACTACGAGCAGTACTTC
>12|TRBJ2-3|TRBV7-9|NA|NA
CASIPYTDTQYF
TGTGCCAGCATCCCCTACACAGATACGCAGTATTTT
>16|TRBJ1-1|TRBV4-2|NA|TRBD1
CASSHRDSAGNTEAFF
TGTGCCAGCAGCCATCGGGACAGTGCGGGGAACACTGAAGCTTTCTTT
>13|TRBJ1-2|TRBV27|once|TRBD1
CASTGGQGAGYTF
TGTGCCAGCACCGGGGGACAGGGGGCAGGCTACACCTTC